One and the same sample provided the 32 T cell receptor beta chains below, sequenced in a study of T cell responses to AZD1222 COVID-19 vaccine. The assay was immunoSEQ multiplex PCR, and TCRdb's table has in-frame clones only and misses some. The sample carries about 150,000 clones, around nine tenths recorded once. This specimen consisted of peripheral blood, obtained 28 days after the second AZD1222 dose. Receptors were obtained from an adult who received the AZD1222 COVID-19 vaccine.

The J gene is TRBJ2-3, the V gene TRBV5-1; 8 bases map to TRBD2. The CDR3 contains 16 residues. CDR1 and CDR2 (germline): SGHRS, YFSETQ. The trim removed 0 bases at V and 5 bases at J, leaving 8 bases unmatched. CDR3 DNA: TGCGCCAGCAGCTTGGTTCTTAGCGGGGAGGTAGATACGCAGTATTTT. This codes for CASSLVLSGEVDTQYF.

This rearrangement joins TRBV5-4 to TRBJ2-3, with 9 bases that match TRBD1. The germline V gene encodes CDR1 SGHNT and CDR2 YYREEE (reference sequence). The CDR3 has 16 residues. After removal of 0 bases from V and 6 bases from J, the junction contained 8 bases not matched to a gene. CDR3 DNA sequence: TGTGCCAGCAGCTTGGATTCGGGACAGGGTCCTGATACGCAGTATTTT. This sequence encodes CASSLDSGQGPDTQYF.

The gene calls are TRBV5-4 and TRBJ2-3; 8 bases are shared with TRBD1. The CDR3 runs 16 residues. Germline lookup yields CDR1 SGHNT and CDR2 YYREEE (reference sequence). The trim removed 1 base at V and 3 bases at J, leaving 7 bases unmatched. CDR3 region: CASSLLMDRATDTQYF. CDR3 sequence (DNA): TGTGCCAGCAGCTTGCTCATGGACAGGGCGACAGATACGCAGTATTTT.

The chain recombines TRBV18 with TRBJ2-7; D remains ambiguous. CDR1 is KGHSH, CDR2 LQKENI, per germline. The CDR3 contains 14 residues. The V end lost 3 bases, the J end lost 7 bases, and 16 bases lay between the germline ends. CDR3 residues: CASSPSPLSGEQYF. CDR3 coding DNA: TGTGCCAGCTCACCTTCCCCCCTTTCGGGTGAGCAGTACTTC.

The genes are TRBV19 and TRBJ2-2; TRBD1 or TRBD2 may be the D gene (5 bases each). Germline CDR1 reads LNHDA; CDR2 reads SQIVND (reference sequence). This CDR3 region has 13 residues. Trimming pared 3 bases from V and 8 bases from J, leaving 10 bases between. The CDR3 DNA is TGTGCCAGTAGTATCGGGACCGGGGGGGAGCTGTTTTTT. This gives the protein CASSIGTGGELFF.

The gene calls are TRBV29-1 and TRBJ2-7; 7 bases are shared with TRBD1. V gave up 6 bases and J gave up 3 bases; unmatched junction bases: 2. CDR1 SQVTM and CDR2 ANQGSEA come from the germline V gene. The CDR3 runs 11 residues. The CDR3 DNA is TGCAGCGTGACAGGGCTCTACGAGCAGTACTTC. Translating it yields CSVTGLYEQYF.

The chain joins TRBV4-1 to TRBJ1-5; D gene uncertain. Germline V lookup: CDR1 MGHRA, CDR2 YSYEKL. The CDR3 has 15 residues. V was shortened by 1 base and J by 0 bases, with 7 bases between the two germline ends. In DNA form, the CDR3 reads TGCGCCAGCAGCCAAGTCTGGACTAGCAATCAGCCCCAGCATTTT. Residues: CASSQVWTSNQPQHF.

The chain uses TRBV5-1 and TRBJ2-4, with D perhaps TRBD1 or TRBD2 (5 bases each). V was shortened by 0 bases and J by 6 bases, with 10 bases between the two germline ends. CDR3 length equals 14 residues. Germline CDR1 SGHRS, CDR2 YFSETQ. CDR3 amino acids: CASSLAGRRNIQYF. The CDR3, as DNA: TGCGCCAGCAGCTTGGCGGGGCGAAGAAACATTCAGTACTTC.

In its sample, this clone was seen a few times. This chain uses TRBV6-2 or TRBV6-3 with TRBJ2-2, with 7 bases fitting TRBD1. From germline, CDR1 is MNHEY and CDR2 SVGEGT. The CDR3 loop spans 18 amino acids. With V trimmed by 0 bases and J by 2 bases, 9 bases remained unmatched. The CDR3 sequence is CASSYSPGTALNTGELFF. In DNA form, the CDR3 reads TGTGCCAGCAGTTACTCACCCGGGACAGCCCTCAACACCGGGGAGCTGTTTTTT.

V and J are TRBV3-1 (or the pseudogene TRBV3-2) and TRBJ2-3, with D maybe TRBD1 (6 bases). CDR3 length: 13 amino acids. Germline V gives CDR1 LGHDT, CDR2 YNNKEL (reference sequence). With 4 bases removed from V and 3 bases from J, the gap between germline ends came to 8 bases. Here the CDR3 DNA reads TGTGCCAGCAGCCCGACAGGTACAGATACGCAGTATTTT. Its translation: CASSPTGTDTQYF.

The rearrangement joins TRBV4-1 to TRBJ2-3; tentative D call: TRBD2 (6 bases). CDR1 MGHRA and CDR2 YSYEKL come from the germline V gene. V lost 4 bases to trimming and J lost 1 base, with 12 bases between them. The CDR3 runs 15 residues. This CDR3 reads CASSRLGLRTDTQYF. CDR3 bases: TGCGCCAGCAGCCGACTAGGGCTGCGCACAGATACGCAGTATTTT.

The chain is built from TRBV7-2 and TRBJ2-1; possibly TRBD2 for D (6 bases). Trimming cost V 2 bases and J 6 bases, with 14 bases left between them. CDR1 and CDR2 from the germline V gene are SGHTA and FQGNSA. The CDR3 extends over 15 amino acids. The CDR3 DNA reads TGTGCCAGCAGCTTAAACTTATGGCGGGGCAATGAGCAGTTCTTC. Amino acids: CASSLNLWRGNEQFF.

The V and J genes are TRBV28 and TRBJ2-4; 10 bases map to TRBD2. V shed 7 bases and J 6 bases; nucleotides not matched to a gene: 3. The CDR3 totals 13 residues. CDR1 and CDR2 from the germline V gene are MDHEN and SYDVKM. The CDR3, as DNA: TGTGCCAGCAACCCTAGCGGGGGAAACATTCAGTACTTC. Translating it yields CASNPSGGNIQYF.

This sequence joins TRBV15 and TRBJ2-7, with D perhaps matching TRBD1 or TRBD2 (6 bases each). The CDR3 has 16 amino acids. V lost 0 bases and J lost 4, with 16 bases in between. CDR1 LNHNV and CDR2 YYDKDF come from the germline V gene (reference sequence). The CDR3 DNA is TGTGCCACCAGCAGAGATCTTTCCGGGGGCGGTTACGAGCAGTACTTC. Translated: CATSRDLSGGGYEQYF.

The genes are TRBV4-1 and TRBJ1-2; 7 bases map to TRBD1. Trimming took 11 bases from V and 10 from J; bases not matched to a gene: 10. The V gene's germline CDR1 is MGHRA and CDR2 YSYEKL. This CDR3 comprises 11 residues. CDR3 coding DNA: TGCGCCGCCCGTAGGGGGCCGGTCTACACCTTC. Residues: CAARRGPVYTF.

This chain connects TRBV5-6 to TRBJ2-7; 7 nucleotides align to TRBD1. This CDR3 is built from 16 residues. CDR1 and CDR2 (germline): SGHDT, YYEEEE. V lost 3 bases and J lost 6; bases outside the gene matches: 15. CDR3 region: CASSSALGTARSEQYF. Here the CDR3 DNA reads TGTGCCAGCAGCTCCGCCCTTGGGACAGCCCGTAGCGAGCAGTACTTC.

The V call is TRBV4-1, the J call TRBJ1-2; 11 positions agree with TRBD1. Germline CDR1 is MGHRA and CDR2 is YSYEKL. V lost 3 bases and J lost 6; bases outside the gene matches: 3. CDR3 length equals 14 residues. CDR3 protein: CASSHGQGANGYTF. The DNA of the CDR3 is TGCGCCAGCAGCCACGGACAGGGGGCCAATGGCTACACCTTC.

The J gene is TRBJ1-6, the V gene TRBV3-1 (or the pseudogene TRBV3-2), with no clear D. V was pared by 4 bases and J by 4 bases, with 11 bases between. Germline values: CDR1 LGHDT, CDR2 YNNKEL (reference sequence). CDR3 length: 15 amino acids. The CDR3 loop is CASSPPGLYNSPLHF. CDR3 sequence (DNA): TGTGCCAGCAGCCCTCCAGGCCTGTATAATTCACCCCTCCACTTT.

The gene calls are TRBV5-6 and TRBJ2-5, with D perhaps matching TRBD2 (7 bases). Trimming took 0 bases from V and 5 from J, leaving 11 bases between them. This CDR3 region has 14 residues. CDR1 and CDR2 (germline): SGHDT, YYEEEE. The CDR3 coding sequence is TGTGCCAGCAGCTTGGTGGGGGGGGCGGAGACCCAGTACTTC. Translating it yields CASSLVGGAETQYF.

The J gene is TRBJ2-7, the V gene TRBV7-2, with 7 bases matching TRBD2. Losses at the gene ends were 9 bases for V and 7 bases for J; bases not matched to a gene: 15. This CDR3 is 14 amino acids long. CDR1 and CDR2 (germline): SGHTA, FQGNSA. CDR3: CASSPPGAGLEQYF. DNA for the CDR3: TGTGCCAGTAGCCCCCCGGGAGCGGGGCTTGAGCAGTACTTC.

J is TRBJ1-2 and V is TRBV7-2; TRBD1 aligns across 7 bases. CDR1 SGHTA and CDR2 FQGNSA come from the germline V gene. The CDR3 has 14 residues. Germline trimming cut 9 bases from V and 4 bases from J; bases unmatched to any gene: 11. This CDR3 is CASCPDRSPYGYTF. Here the CDR3 DNA reads TGTGCCAGTTGCCCGGACAGGTCGCCCTATGGCTACACCTTC.

This sequence joins TRBV5-6 and TRBJ2-5; either TRBD1 or TRBD2 may fit D (5 bases each). The CDR3 sequence is 15 residues long. The ends were cut back, 4 bases at V and 0 bases at J, with 13 bases in the middle. Germline assignment: CDR1 SGHDT and CDR2 YYEEEE. The CDR3 protein is CASSESGRHQETQYF. In nucleotides, the CDR3 is TGTGCCAGCAGCGAATCGGGACGGCACCAAGAGACCCAGTACTTC. The variable domain in full, completed from reference TRBV5-6 and TRBJ2-5, reads DAGVTQSPTHLIKTRGQQVTLRCSPKSGHDTVSWYQQALGQGPQFIFQYYEEEERQRGNFPDRFSGHQFPNYSSELNVNALLLGDSALYLCASSESGRHQETQYFGPGTRLLVL.

The chain has TRBV7-8 and TRBJ1-1; no reliable D call. There are 14 residues in the CDR3. The V gene lost 2 bases and the J gene lost 3 bases, with 10 bases spanning the gap. Per the germline V gene, CDR1 is SGHVS and CDR2 is FQNEAQ. The CDR3 coding sequence is TGTGCCAGCAGCTTACGTCGATTGGACACTGAAGCTTTCTTT. Residues: CASSLRRLDTEAFF.

V is TRBV11-2 and J is TRBJ2-1, with a tentative D call TRBD1 (6 bases). Germline V CDR1 and CDR2: SGHAT, FQNNGV. V lost 6 bases to trimming and J lost 10 bases, with 31 bases between them. The CDR3 has 18 amino acids. The CDR3 nucleotides read TGTGCCAGCAGGTCGATTCGGCCCGGGACAAAGAGGGCTAAGGAGCAGTTCTTC. It specifies CASRSIRPGTKRAKEQFF.

This chain connects TRBV12-5 to TRBJ2-7; no definite D call. Trimming removed 1 base at V and 0 bases at J, with 10 bases between. CDR3 length: 15 amino acids. Germline lookup yields CDR1 LGHNT and CDR2 FRNRAP. In nucleotides, the CDR3 is TGTGCTAGTGGTTTGGGGCAACCTGGCTCCTACGAGCAGTACTTC. Translating gives CASGLGQPGSYEQYF.

The chain couples TRBV5-4 to TRBJ2-3; D may be TRBD2 (6 bases). The germline V and J ends were trimmed by 2 bases and 2 bases, with 15 bases remaining between them. CDR1 is SGHNT, CDR2 YYREEE, per germline (reference sequence). The CDR3 loop spans 16 amino acids. DNA for the CDR3: TGTGCCAGCAGCTTACGGAGGGTCTATTCCACAGATACGCAGTATTTT. It is translated as CASSLRRVYSTDTQYF.

This sequence joins TRBV29-1 and TRBJ1-4; D possibly corresponds to TRBD1 (6 bases). Germline loops: CDR1 SQVTM, CDR2 ANQGSEA. This CDR3 comprises 12 residues. V lost 6 bases and J lost 4, with 9 bases in between. In nucleotides, the CDR3 is TGCAGCGTCGAGGACAGTAATGAAAAACTGTTTTTT. As protein: CSVEDSNEKLFF.

The J gene is TRBJ2-7, the V gene TRBV4-2; 12 nucleotides align to TRBD2. J gave up 6 bases and V 0 bases, and 6 bases lay outside the gene matches. Germline CDR1 and CDR2: LGHNA and YNFKEQ. CDR3 length equals 16 residues. The CDR3 reads CASSQDLLAGGREQYF. In nucleotides, the CDR3 is TGTGCCAGCAGCCAAGATCTTCTAGCGGGGGGGCGCGAGCAGTACTTC.

This chain links TRBV5-1 with TRBJ2-3, with TRBD1 identical over 8 bases. The CDR3 sequence is 14 residues long. The J segment lost 4 bases and the V segment lost 5 bases, leaving 6 bases of the junction unmatched. CDR1 SGHRS and CDR2 YFSETQ come from the germline V gene. CDR3 residues: CASSPQGAADTQYF. CDR3 DNA: TGCGCCAGCAGTCCGCAGGGGGCCGCAGATACGCAGTATTTT.

This chain connects TRBV3-1 (or the pseudogene TRBV3-2) to TRBJ1-1; a weak D match, TRBD1 (5 bases). V was trimmed by 1 base and J by 4 bases, leaving 10 bases between them. This CDR3 comprises 14 residues. CDR1 LGHDT and CDR2 YNNKEL come from the germline V gene (reference sequence). The CDR3 coding sequence is TGTGCCAGCAGCCAAGGGGGGGGGAGCACTGAAGCTTTCTTT. Translation: CASSQGGGSTEAFF.

The chain employs TRBV11-2 and TRBJ1-6; D perhaps matches TRBD1 (5 bases). V was pared by 5 bases and J by 10 bases, with 21 bases between. CDR3 size: 16 residues. The germline V gene has CDR1 SGHAT and CDR2 FQNNGV. The CDR3 DNA follows: TGTGCCAGCAGCGTCCAGCCGTTGGTGGACACCTCACCCCTCCACTTT. It translates to CASSVQPLVDTSPLHF.

The chain couples TRBV7-2 to TRBJ2-7; no firm D call. Per the germline V gene, CDR1 is SGHTA and CDR2 is FQGNSA. The CDR3 is made up of 14 amino acids. Trimming shortened V by 5 bases and J by 5 bases, and 16 bases separated the two germline ends. Here the CDR3 reads CASSLRVTANEQYF. CDR3 in DNA: TGTGCCAGCAGCCTTAGGGTGACGGCCAACGAGCAGTACTTC.